This T cell receptor (beta chain) was recorded in a study of blood T cell repertoires in COVID-19. Study-level background: Material from acute and convalescent COVID-19 was sourced from the United States, Italy and Spain. PBMCs, B-cell-depleted T cells, or T cells were the source of the cDNA or gDNA that made up the material.

Authors' analysis steps: Quantification of nucleated cells was approximated via reference gene primer amplification. Clones were read by immunoSEQ multiplex PCR, and TCRdb kept only the in-frame ones, dropping some. V, J and clone size are those of that table, while D and trimming were read from the DNA. Of under 65,000 clones listed, over 75% are singletons. V was pared by 10 bases and J by 3 bases, with 6 bases of the junction left unmatched. The CDR3 is 14 amino acids. The V gene's germline CDR1 is SNHLY and CDR2 FYNNEI. V and J are TRBV2 and TRBJ2-2, with 9 bases aligning to TRBD2. Sequencing was done on a sample of peripheral blood. This receptor was taken from a woman of 80 years or more with active COVID-19. The CDR3 DNA reads TGTGCCACTCAGACTAGCGGACACACCGGGGAGCTGTTTTTT. It codes for CATQTSGHTGELFF.